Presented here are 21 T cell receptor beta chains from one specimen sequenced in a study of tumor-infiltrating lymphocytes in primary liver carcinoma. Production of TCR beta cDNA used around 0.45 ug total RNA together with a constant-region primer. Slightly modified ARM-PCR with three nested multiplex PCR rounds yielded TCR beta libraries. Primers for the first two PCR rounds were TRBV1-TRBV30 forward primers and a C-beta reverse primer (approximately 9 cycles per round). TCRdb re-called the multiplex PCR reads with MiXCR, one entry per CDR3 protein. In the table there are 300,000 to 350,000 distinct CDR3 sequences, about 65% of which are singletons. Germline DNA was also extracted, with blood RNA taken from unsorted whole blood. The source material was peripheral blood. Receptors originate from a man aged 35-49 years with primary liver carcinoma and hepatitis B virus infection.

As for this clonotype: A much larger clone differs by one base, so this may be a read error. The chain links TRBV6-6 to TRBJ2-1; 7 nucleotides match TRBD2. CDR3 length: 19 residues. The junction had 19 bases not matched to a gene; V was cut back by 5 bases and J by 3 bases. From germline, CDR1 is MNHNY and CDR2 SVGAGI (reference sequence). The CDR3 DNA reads TGTGCCAGCAGTAGAAAGAAGGCACTGGTCAGGACTAGCTACAATGAGCAGTTCTTC. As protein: CASSRKKALVRTSYNEQFF.

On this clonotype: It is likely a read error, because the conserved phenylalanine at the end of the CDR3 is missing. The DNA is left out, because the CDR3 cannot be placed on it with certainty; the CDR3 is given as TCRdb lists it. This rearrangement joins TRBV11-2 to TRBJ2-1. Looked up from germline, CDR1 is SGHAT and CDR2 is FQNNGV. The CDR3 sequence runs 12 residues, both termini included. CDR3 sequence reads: CASSSGYNELFL.

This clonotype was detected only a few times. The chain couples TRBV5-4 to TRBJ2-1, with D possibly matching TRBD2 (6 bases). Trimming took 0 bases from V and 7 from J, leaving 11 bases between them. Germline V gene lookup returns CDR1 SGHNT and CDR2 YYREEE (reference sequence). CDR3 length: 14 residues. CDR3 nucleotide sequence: TGTGCCAGCAGCTTGGGACTAGGGGAGAATGAGCAGTTCTTC. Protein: CASSLGLGENEQFF.

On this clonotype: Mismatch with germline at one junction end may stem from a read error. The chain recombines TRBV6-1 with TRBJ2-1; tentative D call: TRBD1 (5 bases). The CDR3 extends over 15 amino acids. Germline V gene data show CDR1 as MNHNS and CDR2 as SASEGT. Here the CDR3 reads CARSEAQGSYYEQFF. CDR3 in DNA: TGTGCCAGGAGTGAAGCTCAGGGCTCCTACTATGAGCAGTTCTTC.

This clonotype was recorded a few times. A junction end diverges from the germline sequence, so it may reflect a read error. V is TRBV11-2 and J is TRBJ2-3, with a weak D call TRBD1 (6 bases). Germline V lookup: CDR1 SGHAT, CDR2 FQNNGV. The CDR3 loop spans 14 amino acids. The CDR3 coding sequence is TGTACCAGCAGCTTATCCAGGGGCACGGATACGCAGTATTTT. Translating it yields CTSSLSRGTDTQYF.

CDR3 nucleotide sequence: TGTGCCAGCAGCTTGACCGGGACTGGTAACTACGAGCAGTACTTC. As protein: CASSLTGTGNYEQYF. The V call is TRBV5-6, the J call TRBJ2-7; TRBD2 might be the D (6 bases). Germline CDR1 and CDR2: SGHDT and YYEEEE. Trimming shortened V by 1 base and J by 3 bases, and 14 bases separated the two germline ends. The CDR3 is 15 amino acids.

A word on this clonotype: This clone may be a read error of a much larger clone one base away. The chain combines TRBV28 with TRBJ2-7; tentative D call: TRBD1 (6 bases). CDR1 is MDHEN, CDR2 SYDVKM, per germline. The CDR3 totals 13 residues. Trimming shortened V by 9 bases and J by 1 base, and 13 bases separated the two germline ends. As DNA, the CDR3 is TGTGCCAGAAGGACAGATTCTTCCTACGAGCAGTACTTC. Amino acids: CARRTDSSYEQYF.

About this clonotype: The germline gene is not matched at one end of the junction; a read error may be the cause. The CDR3: CASGLNQFSYEQYF. For the CDR3, the DNA is TGTGCCAGCGGTTTAAACCAGTTCTCCTACGAGCAGTACTTC. V and J are TRBV28 and TRBJ2-7; the D is unclear. The CDR3 has 14 amino acids. Germline CDR1 MDHEN, CDR2 SYDVKM.

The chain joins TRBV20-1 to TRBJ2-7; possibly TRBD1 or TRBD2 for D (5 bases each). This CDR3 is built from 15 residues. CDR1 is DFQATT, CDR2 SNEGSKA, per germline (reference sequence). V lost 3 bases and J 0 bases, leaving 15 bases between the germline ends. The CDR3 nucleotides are TGCAGTGCTAGCTCTGGGACGAGGAGCTCCTACGAGCAGTACTTC. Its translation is CSASSGTRSSYEQYF.

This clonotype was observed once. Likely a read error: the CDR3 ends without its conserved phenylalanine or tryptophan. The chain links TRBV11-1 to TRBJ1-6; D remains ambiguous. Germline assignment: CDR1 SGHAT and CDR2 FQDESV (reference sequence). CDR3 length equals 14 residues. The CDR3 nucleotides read TGTGCCAGCGGCTTGTCGGTCGGTGCGTCACCCCTCCACTTA. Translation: CASGLSVGASPLHL.

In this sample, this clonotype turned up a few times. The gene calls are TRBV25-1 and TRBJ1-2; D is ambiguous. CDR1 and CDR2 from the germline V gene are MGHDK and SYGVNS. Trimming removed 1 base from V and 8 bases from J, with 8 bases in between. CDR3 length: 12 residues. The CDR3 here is CASSELLGGYTF. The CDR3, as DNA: TGTGCCAGCAGTGAATTACTCGGGGGCTACACCTTC.

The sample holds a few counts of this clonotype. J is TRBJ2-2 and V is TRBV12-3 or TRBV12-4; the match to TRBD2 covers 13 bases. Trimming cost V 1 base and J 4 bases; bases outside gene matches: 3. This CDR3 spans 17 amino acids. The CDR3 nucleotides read TGTGCCAGCAGTTTAGAACTAGCGGGAGGGATCACCGGGGAGCTGTTTTTT. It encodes CASSLELAGGITGELFF.

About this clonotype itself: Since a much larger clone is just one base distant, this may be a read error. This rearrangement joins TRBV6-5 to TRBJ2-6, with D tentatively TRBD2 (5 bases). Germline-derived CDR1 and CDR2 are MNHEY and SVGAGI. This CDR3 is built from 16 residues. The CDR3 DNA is TGTGCCAGAAGTTACACCCGGGGCTCTGGGGCCAACGTCCTGACTTTC. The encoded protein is CARSYTRGSGANVLTF.

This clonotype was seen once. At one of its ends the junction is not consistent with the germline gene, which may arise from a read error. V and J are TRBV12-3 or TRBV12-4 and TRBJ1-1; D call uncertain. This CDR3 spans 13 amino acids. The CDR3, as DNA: TGTGCCATCAGTTTAATGCAGAACACTGGAGCTTTCTTT. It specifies CAISLMQNTGAFF.

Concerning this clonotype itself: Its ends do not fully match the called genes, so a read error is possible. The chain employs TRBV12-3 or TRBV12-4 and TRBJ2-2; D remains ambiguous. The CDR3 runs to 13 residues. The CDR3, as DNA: TGTGCCAGCAGGTTAGTCGCCACCGGGGAGCTGTTTTTT. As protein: CASRLVATGELFF.

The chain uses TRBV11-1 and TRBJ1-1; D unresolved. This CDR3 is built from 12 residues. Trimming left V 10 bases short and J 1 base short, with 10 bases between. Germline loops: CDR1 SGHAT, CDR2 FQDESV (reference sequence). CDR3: CANSNQNTEAFF. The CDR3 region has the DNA TGTGCCAACTCCAACCAGAACACTGAAGCTTTCTTT.

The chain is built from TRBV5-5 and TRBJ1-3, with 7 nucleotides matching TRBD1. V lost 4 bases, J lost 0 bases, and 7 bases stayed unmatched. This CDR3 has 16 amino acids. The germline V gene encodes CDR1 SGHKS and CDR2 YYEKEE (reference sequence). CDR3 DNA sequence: TGTGCCAGCAGCCGGTGGACAGGAAACTCTGGAAACACCATATATTTT. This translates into CASSRWTGNSGNTIYF. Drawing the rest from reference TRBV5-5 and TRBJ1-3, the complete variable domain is DAGVTQSPTHLIKTRGQQVTLRCSPISGHKSVSWYQQVLGQGPQFIFQYYEKEERGRGNFPDRFSARQFPNYSSELNVNALLLGDSALYLCASSRWTGNSGNTIYFGEGSWLTVV.

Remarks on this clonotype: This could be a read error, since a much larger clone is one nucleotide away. The CDR3 is CARHGGGTDMQYF. The CDR3 DNA is TGCGCCCGCCACGGGGGCGGAACAGATATGCAGTATTTT. The chain is built from TRBV4-1 and TRBJ2-3; tentatively, D is TRBD1 or TRBD2 (6 bases each). The germline CDR1 and CDR2 sequences are MGHRA and YSYEKL. The CDR3 runs to 13 residues.

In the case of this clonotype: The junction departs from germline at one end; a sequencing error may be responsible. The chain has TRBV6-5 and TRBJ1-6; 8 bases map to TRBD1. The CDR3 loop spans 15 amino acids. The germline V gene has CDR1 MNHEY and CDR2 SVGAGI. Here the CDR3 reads CASSYKTGDNSPLHF. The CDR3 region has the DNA TGTGCCAGCAGTTACAAGACAGGGGATAATTCACCACTCCACTTT.

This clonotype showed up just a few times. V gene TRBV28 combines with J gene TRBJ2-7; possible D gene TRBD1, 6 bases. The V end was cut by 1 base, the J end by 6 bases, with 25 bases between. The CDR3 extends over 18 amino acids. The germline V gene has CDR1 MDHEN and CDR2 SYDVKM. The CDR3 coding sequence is TGTGCCAGCAGTTTATATCCCGCCCTGGGCAGGGGCACCTTCGAGCAGTACTTC. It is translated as CASSLYPALGRGTFEQYF.

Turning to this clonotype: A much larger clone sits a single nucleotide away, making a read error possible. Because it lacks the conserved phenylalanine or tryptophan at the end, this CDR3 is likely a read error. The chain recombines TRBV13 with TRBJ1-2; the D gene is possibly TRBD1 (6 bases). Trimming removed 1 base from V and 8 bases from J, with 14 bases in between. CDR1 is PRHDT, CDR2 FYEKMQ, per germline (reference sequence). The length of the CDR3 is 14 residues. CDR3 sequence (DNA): TGTGCCAGCAGCTTAGTTTTACAGGGTGGAGGCTACACCTTA. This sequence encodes CASSLVLQGGGYTL.